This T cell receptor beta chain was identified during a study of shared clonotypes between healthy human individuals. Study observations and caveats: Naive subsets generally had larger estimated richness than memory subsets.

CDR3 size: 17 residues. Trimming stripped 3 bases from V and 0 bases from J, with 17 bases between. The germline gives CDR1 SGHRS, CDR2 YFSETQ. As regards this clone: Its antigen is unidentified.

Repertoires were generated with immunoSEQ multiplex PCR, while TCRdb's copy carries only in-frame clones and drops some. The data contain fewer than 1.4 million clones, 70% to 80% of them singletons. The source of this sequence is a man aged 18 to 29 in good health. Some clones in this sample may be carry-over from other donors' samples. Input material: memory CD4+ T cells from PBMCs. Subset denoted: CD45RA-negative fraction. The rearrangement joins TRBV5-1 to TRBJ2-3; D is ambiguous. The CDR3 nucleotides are TGCGCCAGCAGCTCATTTAATGGGTACACAAGCACAGATACGCAGTATTTT. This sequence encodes CASSSFNGYTSTDTQYF.